One and the same sample provided the 14 T cell receptor beta chains below, sequenced in a study of vaccination and CD4 T cells after COVID-19. A single record per CDR3 protein comes from TCRdb applying MiXCR to the PCR reads. The sample has some 26,000 distinct CDR3 sequences; 50% to 65% are singletons. Time point described: late sampling 161 to 241 days after vaccination in a few convalescent patients. Sequencing was performed on CD4+ T cells from blood, taken about 7 months after SARS-CoV-2 vaccination. These receptor sequences come from a human donor who had recovered from COVID-19.

In DNA form, the CDR3 reads TGTGCCAGTAGGACGATCGGGACTAGCGGGAGGAATGAGCAGTTCTTC. It is translated as CASRTIGTSGRNEQFF. V gene TRBV19 combines with J gene TRBJ2-1; 15 bases match TRBD2. The CDR3 totals 16 residues. Germline CDR1 and CDR2: LNHDA and SQIVND (reference sequence). With 6 bases clipped from V and 7 bases from J, the junction kept 7 bases outside the gene matches.

The CDR3 sequence: CASSQEGGRVNQPQHF. The CDR3 DNA sequence: TGCGCCAGCAGCCAAGAAGGGGGGAGGGTCAATCAGCCCCAGCATTTT. The V gene is TRBV4-1, the J gene TRBJ1-5, with D possibly matching TRBD1 (6 bases). Germline V gene lookup returns CDR1 MGHRA and CDR2 YSYEKL. The CDR3 is made up of 16 amino acids. The ends were cut back, 0 bases at V and 3 bases at J, with 12 bases in the middle.

The chain employs TRBV7-9 and TRBJ1-5; no clear D. V lost 3 bases and J lost 9, with 9 bases in between. The CDR3 contains 12 residues. Germline lookup yields CDR1 SEHNR and CDR2 FQNEAQ (reference sequence). The CDR3 sequence: CASSFDLGPQHF. The CDR3 coding sequence is TGTGCCAGCAGCTTTGACCTAGGGCCCCAGCATTTT.

This clonotype was picked up a small number of times. V is TRBV4-1 and J is TRBJ2-5; 13 bases agree with TRBD2. V lost 2 bases to trimming and J lost 3 bases; unmatched junction nucleotides: 0. Germline V gene data show CDR1 as MGHRA and CDR2 as YSYEKL. The CDR3 extends over 15 amino acids. The CDR3 DNA follows: TGCGCCAGCAGCCAAACTAGCGGGAGGGAAGAGACCCAGTACTTC. Translated, it gives CASSQTSGREETQYF.

The chain carries TRBV4-1 and TRBJ2-7; 7 nucleotides line up with TRBD1. J lost 0 bases, V lost 3 bases, and 2 bases had no gene match. The CDR3 spans 14 residues. Germline CDR1 is MGHRA and CDR2 is YSYEKL. CDR3 sequence reads: CASSQGDSSYEQYF. CDR3 in DNA: TGCGCCAGCAGCCAGGGGGACAGCTCCTACGAGCAGTACTTC.

This chain links TRBV21-1 with TRBJ2-3; TRBD2, the table's D call, lacks a check against the DNA. TRBV21-1 is a recognized pseudogene. This CDR3 spans 20 amino acids. CDR3: CAREDGLASGRARRTDTQYF. The CDR3 DNA sequence: TGTGCCAGAGAAGACGGCTTGGCTAGCGGGAGGGCGCGGCGCACAGATACGCAGTATTTT.

This chain joins TRBV6-4 and TRBJ2-7, with 7 bases matching TRBD1. The trim removed 5 bases at V and 2 bases at J, leaving 6 bases unmatched. Germline assignment: CDR1 MRHNA and CDR2 SNTAGT. CDR3 length: 14 amino acids. Written as DNA, the CDR3 is TGTGCCAGCAGTTACCCCGGGACAGCCTACGAGCAGTACTTC. As protein: CASSYPGTAYEQYF.

The CDR3 bases are TGCAGCGTTGGAGGGAGTTGGTACGAGCAGTACTTC. It specifies CSVGGSWYEQYF. The V gene is TRBV29-1, the J gene TRBJ2-7; maybe TRBD2 (5 bases). In germline, CDR1 is SQVTM, CDR2 ANQGSEA. Trimming left V 4 bases short and J 4 bases short, with 11 bases between. This CDR3 region has 12 residues.

The chain employs TRBV27 and TRBJ1-1, with a possible D match to TRBD1 (5 bases). The CDR3 loop spans 14 amino acids. Trimming pared 2 bases from V and 4 bases from J, leaving 11 bases between. The germline gives CDR1 MNHEY, CDR2 SMNVEV (reference sequence). CDR3 coding DNA: TGTGCCAGCAGTTTAACAAGGGGTGGCACTGAAGCTTTCTTT. Protein product: CASSLTRGGTEAFF.

This chain uses TRBV6-1 with TRBJ1-6; 7 bases map to TRBD1. CDR1 is MNHNS, CDR2 SASEGT, per germline. Unmatched junction bases numbered 10, after V lost 7 bases and J lost 7 bases. The CDR3 is 15 residues long. The CDR3 DNA reads TGTGCCAGCACCTTACAGGGGTATGGGAATTCACCCCTCCACTTT. Its protein product is CASTLQGYGNSPLHF.

This clonotype has a handful of counts. The rearrangement uses TRBV15 and TRBJ2-7; 7 nucleotides line up with TRBD2. The CDR3 sequence is 20 residues long. CDR1 is LNHNV, CDR2 YYDKDF, per germline (reference sequence). The V gene end was trimmed by 5 bases and the J gene end by 1 base; junction bases not matched to a gene: 23. The CDR3, as DNA: TGTGCCACCAGCGGGGACGACATGGAGCGGGAAAGGTTAGGGTCCTACGAGCAGTACTTC. Translating it yields CATSGDDMERERLGSYEQYF.

The chain couples TRBV6-1 to TRBJ1-1; D is uncertain. This CDR3 is built from 13 residues. Germline lookup yields CDR1 MNHNS and CDR2 SASEGT. V lost 6 bases and J 4 bases, leaving 12 bases between the germline ends. This chain's CDR3 is CASSAQPGTEAFF. The CDR3 DNA is TGTGCCAGCAGCGCCCAACCGGGCACTGAAGCTTTCTTT.

The V call is TRBV28, the J call TRBJ2-7; 10 bases are a match to TRBD2. After removal of 3 bases from V and 3 bases from J, the junction contained 8 bases not matched to a gene. CDR3 length: 16 amino acids. Germline V gene sequence: CDR1 MDHEN, CDR2 SYDVKM. In nucleotides, the CDR3 is TGTGCCAGCAGTTTCGTGGCTAGCGGGAGAGTCTACGAGCAGTACTTC. This sequence encodes CASSFVASGRVYEQYF.

The V call is TRBV6-1, the J call TRBJ2-1; the D gene is possibly TRBD1 (6 bases). The CDR3 sequence is 15 residues long. The germline V and J ends were trimmed by 5 bases and 2 bases, with 13 bases remaining between them. Germline values: CDR1 MNHNS, CDR2 SASEGT. The CDR3 is CASSRDRPTYNEQFF. Here the CDR3 DNA reads TGTGCCAGCAGTCGTGACAGGCCGACCTACAATGAGCAGTTCTTC.